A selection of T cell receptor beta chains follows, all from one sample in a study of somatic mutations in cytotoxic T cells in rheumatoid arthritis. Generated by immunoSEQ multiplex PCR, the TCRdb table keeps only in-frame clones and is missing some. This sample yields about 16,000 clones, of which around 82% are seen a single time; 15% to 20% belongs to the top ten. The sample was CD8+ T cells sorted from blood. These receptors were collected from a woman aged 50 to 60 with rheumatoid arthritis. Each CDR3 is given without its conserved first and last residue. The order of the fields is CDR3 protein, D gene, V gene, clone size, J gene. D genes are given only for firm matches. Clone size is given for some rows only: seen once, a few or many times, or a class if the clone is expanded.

ASRPSGTSTYEQY,.,TRBV7-9,.,TRBJ2-7
ASSQSGQTGNEQY,TRBD1,TRBV16,.,TRBJ2-7
ASSLVPGLASYEQY,TRBD2,TRBV5-1,.,TRBJ2-7
ASSKALTGSTDTQY,.,TRBV21-1,.,TRBJ2-3
AWSLANSYEQY,.,TRBV30,few,TRBJ2-7
ASSEGSGGWFGELF,TRBD2,TRBV6-1,.,TRBJ2-2
ASSSRDRAWDEQF,TRBD1,TRBV5-6,.,TRBJ2-1
ASSQDSGTVNTGELF,.,TRBV4-1,once,TRBJ2-2
ASSLSGGPTDTQY,TRBD2,TRBV6-6,.,TRBJ2-3
ASSESSGANVLT,.,TRBV6-1,.,TRBJ2-6
ASSLRGGEDQPQH,TRBD1,TRBV5-5,.,TRBJ1-5
ASTAREGPETQY,TRBD2,TRBV7-2,.,TRBJ2-5
ASSYSPRTLGYEQY,.,TRBV6-5,.,TRBJ2-7
ASSQPTSGRSRDTQY,TRBD2,TRBV4-2,.,TRBJ2-3
ASSIGGQGYNEQF,.,TRBV19,.,TRBJ2-1
IPEGGQY,.,TRBV20-1,.,TRBJ2-7
ASSIVGNSNQPQH,.,TRBV19,.,TRBJ1-5
ASSHLGGQGVDTEAF,TRBD1,TRBV4-1,few,TRBJ1-1